This T cell receptor (beta chain) originates from a study of blood T cell repertoires in COVID-19. Turning to the study itself: The United States, Italy and Spain provided the acute and convalescent COVID-19 samples. T cells, B-cell-depleted T cells, or PBMCs provided the cDNA or gDNA that served as material.

Per the authors' pipeline: Amplified reference gene primers provided the basis for estimating nucleated cell counts. TCRdb keeps only in-frame clones here, not all; method: immunoSEQ multiplex PCR. V, J and clone size reflect that table, while D and trimming were determined from the DNA. The data contain about 94,000 clones, roughly 84% of them singletons. Trimming pared 3 bases from V and 3 bases from J, leaving 5 bases between. CDR1 is SEHNR, CDR2 FQNEAQ, per germline (reference sequence). This CDR3 region has 12 residues. The sequencing sample was made of peripheral blood. The chain is built from TRBV7-9 and TRBJ1-2; D gene ambiguous. This TCR derives from a woman older than 75 with acute or convalescent COVID-19. The CDR3 DNA is TGTGCCAGCAGCTTCCAGGACTATGGCTACACCTTC. Amino acids: CASSFQDYGYTF.